This TCR beta chain was retrieved from a study of blood T cell repertoires in COVID-19. Study-level information: Acute-phase and convalescent COVID-19 samples originated in the United States, Italy and Spain. Sample material is recorded as cDNA or gDNA derived from T cells, B-cell-depleted T cells, or PBMCs.

Original processing notes: It was from reference gene primer amplification that nucleated cell counts were estimated. Repertoires were generated with immunoSEQ multiplex PCR, while TCRdb's copy carries only in-frame clones and drops some. V, J and clone size reflect that table, while D and trimming were determined from the DNA. This table has under 20,000 clones, over 80% appearing once. Trimming cost V 1 base and J 4 bases, with 11 bases left between them. The CDR3 consists of 14 residues. Germline loops: CDR1 SGHVS, CDR2 FQNEAQ. Material: peripheral blood. This chain joins TRBV7-8 and TRBJ2-7, with D unresolved. This clonotype was sampled from a human donor in a cohort sampled during active COVID-19. CDR3 in amino acids: CASSLVDNAYEQYF. The CDR3, as DNA: TGTGCCAGCAGCTTAGTCGACAACGCGTACGAGCAGTACTTC.